The present T cell receptor (beta chain) was sequenced within a study of CXCR3-negative and CXCR3-positive naive CD8 T cells. Study in general: Each library gave roughly 1.5 +/- 0.3 million of approximately 150 million TRB reads.

The germline gives CDR1 LNHDA, CDR2 SQIVND (reference sequence). This CDR3 region has 14 residues. Study results and limitations: A higher hydrophobicity marked the TRB CDR3s of CXCR3-positive naive cells versus CXCR3-negative naive cells. CD5 surface expression was similar among naive subsets, and TCR strength was estimated by inference from TRB CDR3 properties.

In the case of this clonotype: Antigen: not known.

Via 5' RACE with UMI labels, TRB cDNA libraries were prepared. TCRdb processed the 5' RACE reads again and assigns one entry to each CDR3 protein, with no DNA. Seen in this sample are 120,000 to 150,000 distinct CDR3 sequences; the ten most common clones hold 0.25% to 0.3%. This chain joins TRBV19 and TRBJ1-5; TCRdb calls TRBD1, which cannot be checked without DNA. The sample comprised naive CXCR3+ CD8+ T cells from blood. As for subset: CD45RO-CCR7+CD27+CD95- naive CD8+ T cells expressing CXCR3 (TNR3+). This receptor was obtained from a human donor in good health. Some clones in this sample may be carry-over from other donors' samples. The chain's CDR3 is CASSMGGEYQPQHF.